The 30 T cell receptor beta chains given below trace back to one sample, sequenced in a study of T cell repertoires in cytomegalovirus infection. MiXCR, run by TCRdb on the reads, gives a single entry per CDR3 protein. The profile covers 400,000 or so distinct CDR3 sequences, with roughly 30% appearing a single time and approximately 14% taken by the ten largest. The sample consisted of PBMCs. These receptors were taken from a human donor in good health (CMV status not recorded). Some clones in this sample may be carry-over from other donors' samples.

The chain uses TRBV6-5 and TRBJ1-4; no definite D call. This CDR3 region has 16 residues. In germline, CDR1 is MNHEY, CDR2 SVGAGI. V dropped 2 bases and J dropped 0 bases, with 10 bases sitting between them. CDR3 sequence: CASSYESPATNEKLFF. For the CDR3, the DNA is TGTGCCAGCAGTTACGAAAGCCCGGCAACTAATGAAAAACTGTTTTTT.

In its sample, this clonotype was seen many times. The rearrangement links TRBV7-9 to TRBJ2-5; D possibly corresponds to TRBD2 (6 bases). Germline CDR1 reads SEHNR; CDR2 reads FQNEAQ (reference sequence). V was pared by 3 bases and J by 2 bases, with 19 bases between. The CDR3 is 17 amino acids. CDR3 DNA sequence: TGTGCCAGCAGCTTGAGGGGAGAGGGGACTGCACAAGAGACCCAGTACTTC. Translation gives CASSLRGEGTAQETQYF. Full variable domain (outside the CDR3, taken from reference TRBV7-9 and TRBJ2-5): DTGVSQNPRHKITKRGQNVTFRCDPISEHNRLYWYRQTLGQGPEFLTYFQNEAQLEKSRLLSDRFSAERPKGSFSTLEIQRTEQGDSAMYLCASSLRGEGTAQETQYFGPGTRLLVL.

The chain carries TRBV7-3 and TRBJ2-1, with D tentatively TRBD2 (6 bases). The germline V and J ends were trimmed by 4 bases and 5 bases, with 24 bases remaining between them. Germline V gene lookup returns CDR1 SGHTA and CDR2 FQGTGA. The CDR3 contains 18 residues. The DNA of the CDR3 is TGTGCCAGCAGCTCTCCGGGACTTAGTGGGGCGGACGACAATGAGCAGTTCTTC. It is translated as CASSSPGLSGADDNEQFF.

This clonotype was counted at least ten times. V usage is TRBV7-6 and J usage is TRBJ2-4; 7 bases agree with TRBD2. Germline V gene lookup returns CDR1 SGHVS and CDR2 FNYEAQ. The V gene end was trimmed by 5 bases and the J gene end by 7 bases; junction bases not matched to a gene: 2. The CDR3 totals 12 residues. The CDR3 loop is CASSGGGNIQYF. In DNA form, the CDR3 reads TGTGCCAGCAGCGGGGGGGGGAACATTCAGTACTTC.

This clonotype was counted only a few times. The V and J genes are TRBV27 and TRBJ1-1, with TRBD1 as a possible D gene (6 bases). This CDR3 contains 14 residues. Germline CDR1 reads MNHEY; CDR2 reads SMNVEV (reference sequence). Between the trimmed V and J ends, which lost 7 bases and 4 bases, there was a span of 16 bases. CDR3 loop: CASTRGGAGTEAFF. CDR3 nucleotide sequence: TGTGCCAGCACCCGAGGGGGAGCGGGCACTGAAGCTTTCTTT.

The chain has TRBV20-1 and TRBJ1-4; TRBD1 aligns across 7 bases. After removal of 4 bases from V and 7 bases from J, the junction contained 9 bases not matched to a gene. Germline V gives CDR1 DFQATT, CDR2 SNEGSKA (reference sequence). The CDR3 runs to 14 residues. DNA of the CDR3: TGCAGTGCTAAGTCACAGGGGATAGCTGAAAAACTGTTTTTT. This sequence encodes CSAKSQGIAEKLFF.

Comment on this clonotype: One end of the junction fails to match germline, which may point to a read error. CDR3 bases: TGCGCCACCAGCACAGCGGGGAACACTGAAGCTTTCTTT. Translating gives CATSTAGNTEAFF. V and J are TRBV5-1 and TRBJ1-1; D uncertain. CDR1 SGHRS and CDR2 YFSETQ come from the germline V gene. This CDR3 has 13 amino acids.

This clonotype was counted a few times. V is TRBV4-1 and J is TRBJ2-7; the D is unclear. This CDR3 has 14 residues. CDR1 MGHRA and CDR2 YSYEKL come from the germline V gene. Between the trimmed V and J ends, which lost 0 bases and 1 base, there was a span of 7 bases. CDR3 nucleotides: TGCGCCAGCAGCCAAGACCCCAGGTCCTACGAGCAGTACTTC. This sequence encodes CASSQDPRSYEQYF.

This clonotype occurred many times. The chain carries TRBV6-1 and TRBJ2-3, with a possible D match to TRBD2 (7 bases). V lost 8 bases, J lost 2 bases, and 20 bases lay in between. CDR1 and CDR2 (germline): MNHNS, SASEGT. The CDR3 covers 16 residues. CDR3 in amino acids: CASEGGGPSHTDTQYF. In DNA form, the CDR3 reads TGTGCCAGCGAGGGGGGGGGGCCATCACACACAGATACGCAGTATTTT.

The chain uses TRBV4-1 and TRBJ2-3, with a tentative D call TRBD2 (5 bases). The CDR3 runs to 15 residues. V gave up 4 bases and J gave up 4 bases, with 15 bases separating them. Germline-derived CDR1 and CDR2 are MGHRA and YSYEKL. The DNA for the CDR3 is TGCGCCAGCAGCCCAGTCCCGATCGGGGCAGATACGCAGTATTTT. It specifies CASSPVPIGADTQYF.

This clonotype was found many times. This chain uses TRBV6-1 with TRBJ2-3; 7 bases match TRBD2. This CDR3 has 16 residues. Germline V gene data show CDR1 as MNHNS and CDR2 as SASEGT. After removal of 5 bases from V and 0 bases from J, the junction contained 8 bases not matched to a gene. The CDR3 coding sequence is TGTGCCAGCAGTCACACCCCCGGGGGGAGCACAGATACGCAGTATTTT. The encoded protein is CASSHTPGGSTDTQYF.

The CDR3 protein is CSVAPKSLGNEQYF. CDR3 DNA sequence: TGCAGCGTTGCACCCAAGTCTTTAGGTAACGAGCAGTACTTC. The chain links TRBV29-1 to TRBJ2-7; D ambiguous. Trimming removed 4 bases at V and 5 bases at J, with 18 bases between. CDR1 SQVTM and CDR2 ANQGSEA come from the germline V gene. This CDR3 region has 14 residues.

In the case of this clonotype: At one of its ends the junction is not consistent with the germline gene, which may arise from a read error. The V and J genes are TRBV28 and TRBJ1-5; 7 bases map to TRBD1. Germline V gene sequence: CDR1 MDHEN, CDR2 SYDVKM. This CDR3 spans 12 amino acids. CDR3 amino acids: CASSYGGRGMYF. In DNA form, the CDR3 reads TGTGCCAGCAGCTATGGGGGCAGGGGGATGTATTTT.

The genes are TRBV4-1 and TRBJ2-3; D may be TRBD1 or TRBD2 (5 bases each). Germline CDR1 MGHRA, CDR2 YSYEKL. V was pared by 1 base and J by 0 bases, with 8 bases between. This CDR3 comprises 15 residues. The DNA of the CDR3 is TGCGCCAGCAGCCAAGGGGGGATTAGCACAGATACGCAGTATTTT. Amino acid sequence: CASSQGGISTDTQYF.

As regards this clonotype: One base away lies a much larger clone, so this may be a sequencing read error. The chain combines TRBV6-2 or TRBV6-3 with TRBJ1-2, with D perhaps matching TRBD1 (5 bases). Germline values: CDR1 MNHEY, CDR2 SVGEGT. This CDR3 comprises 15 residues. CDR3 DNA: TGTGCCAGCAGCCTCCCCCCAGGGCGAAACTATTGCTACACCTTC. Translating gives CASSLPPGRNYCYTF.

The chain has TRBV29-1 and TRBJ2-3; D possibly corresponds to TRBD1 (6 bases). The CDR3 consists of 14 residues. Trimming shortened V by 6 bases and J by 1 base, and 14 bases separated the two germline ends. CDR1 is SQVTM and CDR2 is ANQGSEA in the germline V gene. The chain's CDR3 is CSVYRDTRTDTQYF. The CDR3 bases are TGCAGCGTCTACCGGGACACACGCACAGATACGCAGTATTTT.

This clonotype was seen many times. This sequence joins TRBV7-9 and TRBJ1-1; TRBD1 matches 10 bases. The CDR3 runs to 17 residues. Looked up from germline, CDR1 is SEHNR and CDR2 is FQNEAQ (reference sequence). The trim removed 2 bases at V and 3 bases at J, leaving 9 bases unmatched. The CDR3 sequence: CASSLFGTGVGDTEAFF. CDR3 bases: TGTGCCAGCAGCTTATTCGGGACAGGGGTAGGGGACACTGAAGCTTTCTTT. The full variable domain, completed using reference TRBV7-9 and TRBJ1-1, is DTGVSQNPRHKITKRGQNVTFRCDPISEHNRLYWYRQTLGQGPEFLTYFQNEAQLEKSRLLSDRFSAERPKGSFSTLEIQRTEQGDSAMYLCASSLFGTGVGDTEAFFGQGTRLTVV.

This clonotype was detected a few times. J is TRBJ1-2 and V is TRBV12-3 or TRBV12-4, with 7 bases aligning to TRBD1. CDR3 size: 13 residues. With 3 bases clipped from V and 8 bases from J, the junction kept 6 bases outside the gene matches. The CDR3 coding sequence is TGTGCCAGCAGTTTCCAGGGACAGATGGGCTACACCTTC. Translating it yields CASSFQGQMGYTF.

Many counts were recorded for this clonotype. V is TRBV11-3 and J is TRBJ2-1; 7 bases map to TRBD1. The CDR3 is 14 amino acids. Trimming at V came to 3 bases and at J to 7 bases, leaving 6 bases not matched to a gene. Germline V gives CDR1 SGHNT, CDR2 YENEEA. In DNA form, the CDR3 reads TGTGCCAGCAGCTTGTCGGGACAGTCTAATGAGCAGTTCTTC. It codes for CASSLSGQSNEQFF.

The chain combines TRBV5-1 with TRBJ1-1, with D unclear. The V end lost 0 bases, the J end lost 0 bases, and 9 bases lay between the germline ends. Germline loops: CDR1 SGHRS, CDR2 YFSETQ. The CDR3 has 15 residues. The CDR3 spells CASSLVSIMNTEAFF. The CDR3 bases are TGCGCCAGCAGCTTGGTCAGCATCATGAACACTGAAGCTTTCTTT.

The chain uses TRBV6-5 and TRBJ2-5; D may be TRBD1 or TRBD2 (5 bases each). The CDR3 has 14 residues. The V gene lost 6 bases and the J gene lost 5 bases, with 16 bases spanning the gap. Germline loops: CDR1 MNHEY, CDR2 SVGAGI. The CDR3 DNA sequence: TGTGCCAGCAGCCCGGGACCTCGTGGGGAGACCCAGTACTTC. Its protein is CASSPGPRGETQYF.

J is TRBJ2-7 and V is TRBV6-1; 7 bases fit TRBD1. V shed 3 bases and J 6 bases; nucleotides not matched to a gene: 8. The germline V gene encodes CDR1 MNHNS and CDR2 SASEGT. The CDR3 covers 14 residues. The CDR3 DNA sequence: TGTGCCAGCAGTGATCGGGACAGAGAAAGCGAGCAGTACTTC. Protein: CASSDRDRESEQYF.

As concerns this clonotype: A much larger clone sits a single nucleotide away, making a read error possible. The rearrangement links TRBV7-2 to TRBJ1-5, with D unresolved. The CDR3 extends over 15 amino acids. Trimming cost V 2 bases and J 0 bases, with 8 bases left between them. Germline V CDR1 and CDR2: SGHTA, FQGNSA. This chain's CDR3 is CASSLTQYSNQPQHF. The CDR3 DNA follows: TGTGCCAGCAGCTTAACACAGTATAGCAATCAGCCCCAGCATTTT.

This clonotype was seen at least ten times. The gene calls are TRBV20-1 and TRBJ2-4; perhaps D is TRBD1 or TRBD2 (7 bases each). The CDR3 runs 16 residues. V dropped 5 bases and J dropped 2 bases, with 19 bases sitting between them. Germline V gene lookup returns CDR1 DFQATT and CDR2 SNEGSKA (reference sequence). In nucleotides, the CDR3 is TGCAGTGCTGCTCGACAGGGAGGGGGACCCAAAAACATTCAGTACTTC. Protein product: CSAARQGGGPKNIQYF.

This clonotype was detected only a few times. The chain combines TRBV20-1 with TRBJ2-5, with 13 positions matching TRBD2. CDR3 length equals 15 residues. Germline CDR1 reads DFQATT; CDR2 reads SNEGSKA (reference sequence). The trim removed 8 bases at V and 4 bases at J, leaving 10 bases unmatched. CDR3 in amino acids: CSSNPLAGGGETQYF. CDR3 in DNA: TGCAGTAGCAACCCACTAGCGGGAGGGGGAGAGACCCAGTACTTC.

With regard to this clonotype: This may be a read error: a much more frequent sequence differs by one nucleotide. The chain uses TRBV7-8 and TRBJ1-1; D not certain. Germline loops: CDR1 SGHVS, CDR2 FQNEAQ. The CDR3 spans 17 residues. CDR3 nucleotide sequence: TGTGCCAGCAGCTTAAGTAGGCAGGCCGCTCGCGACACTGCAGCTTTCTTT. Translated, it gives CASSLSRQAARDTAAFF.

This clonotype was recorded only once. The chain recombines TRBV6-5 with TRBJ2-3; 9 nucleotides line up with TRBD2. V gave up 6 bases and J gave up 4 bases; unmatched junction bases: 11. The CDR3 is 16 residues long. Germline CDR1 reads MNHEY; CDR2 reads SVGAGI. This CDR3 reads CASRRAGGPPADTQYF. DNA for the CDR3: TGTGCCAGCAGGAGAGCGGGGGGTCCCCCTGCAGATACGCAGTATTTT.

This clonotype has just a few counts. CDR3 region: CASTVLGAEAFF. For the CDR3, the DNA is TGTGCCAGTACGGTGTTGGGCGCTGAAGCTTTCTTT. The chain recombines TRBV19 with TRBJ1-1; no definite D call. Trimming took 7 bases from V and 6 from J, leaving 12 bases between them. The CDR3 contains 12 residues. Germline V gene sequence: CDR1 LNHDA, CDR2 SQIVND (reference sequence).

Turning to this clonotype: A much larger clone sits a single nucleotide away, making a read error possible. V is TRBV7-6 and J is TRBJ2-7; 9 nucleotides align to TRBD1. The length of the CDR3 is 16 residues. Looked up from germline, CDR1 is SGHVS and CDR2 is FNYEAQ. CDR3 residues: CASSHGWTGETYVQYF. CDR3 nucleotides: TGTGCCAGCAGCCATGGTTGGACAGGGGAGACCTACGTGCAGTACTTC.

Concerning this clonotype itself: A read error may account for a junction end that differs from germline. V is TRBV6-1 and J is TRBJ2-1; 9 positions agree with TRBD2. CDR1 and CDR2 from the germline V gene are MNHNS and SASEGT. The CDR3 has 14 residues. The CDR3 nucleotides are TGTGCCAGCTTACGCGGGGGGGAGTACAATGATCAGTTCTTC. This translates into CASLRGGEYNDQFF.